A few counts support the clone carrying this T cell receptor (beta chain). The antigen remains unidentified. This CDR3 is built from 13 residues. Per germline, CDR1 MNHNS and CDR2 SASEGT. Trimming stripped 3 bases from V and 2 bases from J, with 7 bases between. The record originates from a study of response to subunit inactivated influenza vaccine. Broader study findings: Every seasonal influenza vaccination brings in few new T cells, the authors suggested.

TCRdb called the RT-PCR reads again in MiXCR, with one record for every CDR3 protein. This repertoire shows about 500,000 distinct CDR3 sequences, more than 15% found once; its top ten account for about 3%. The sequence derives from a man between 50 and 75 years old who received an inactivated influenza vaccine. The V gene is TRBV6-1, the J gene TRBJ1-1; no clear D. The sequencing here drew on CD4+ T cells sorted from PBMCs, taken less than 25 months after vaccination. CDR3 protein: CASSDPPNTEAFF. CDR3 coding DNA: TGTGCCAGCAGTGACCCACCAAACACTGAAGCTTTCTTT.